The rows below give T cell receptor beta chains drawn from one sample of a study of neurological immune-mediated disorders. TCRdb analysed the 5' RACE reads with MiXCR anew, one entry per CDR3 protein. The data hold fewer than 65,000 distinct CDR3 sequences, with 10% observed a single time. Sequencing was carried out using PBMCs. These receptor sequences come from a man aged 70-80 years with HTLV-1-associated myelopathy (HAM/TSP). Both conserved end residues are part of each CDR3.

v_gene: TRBV7-9
j_gene: TRBJ2-3
CDR3aa: CASSTTRSTDTQYF

v_gene: TRBV20-1
j_gene: TRBJ2-1
CDR3aa: CSAQPLAFDEQFF

v_gene: TRBV10-3
j_gene: TRBJ2-2
CDR3aa: CAISPGTARGELFF

v_gene: TRBV2
j_gene: TRBJ2-7
CDR3aa: CASNPTRGEEQYF

v_gene: TRBV7-3
j_gene: TRBJ2-1
CDR3aa: CASSLRGFGTPSFREQFF

v_gene: TRBV12-3/TRBV12-4
j_gene: TRBJ2-1
CDR3aa: CASRLGQGRDNEQFF

v_gene: TRBV2
j_gene: TRBJ1-1
CDR3aa: CASSDDSPESFF

v_gene: TRBV7-2
j_gene: TRBJ2-5
CDR3aa: CASSRGRRQETQYF

v_gene: TRBV2
j_gene: TRBJ1-1
CDR3aa: CASNHGPRTEAFF

v_gene: TRBV6-2/TRBV6-3
j_gene: TRBJ2-7
CDR3aa: CASSYGTGLEQYF

v_gene: TRBV5-1
j_gene: TRBJ2-3
CDR3aa: CASSWGGLGTDTQYF

v_gene: TRBV2
j_gene: TRBJ2-5
CDR3aa: CASSEAGTGPGETQYF

v_gene: TRBV2
j_gene: TRBJ1-1
CDR3aa: CASSERAGAMNTEAFF

v_gene: TRBV24-1
j_gene: TRBJ2-6
CDR3aa: CATSDRTGAASGANVLTF

v_gene: TRBV20-1
j_gene: TRBJ2-7
CDR3aa: CSALNRDRGTPEQYF

v_gene: TRBV20-1
j_gene: TRBJ2-1
CDR3aa: CSAPQLRSSYNEQFF

v_gene: TRBV28
j_gene: TRBJ1-5
CDR3aa: CASGRGDKSNQPQHF

v_gene: TRBV6-5
j_gene: TRBJ2-1
CDR3aa: CASSDTLAGYNEQFF

v_gene: TRBV19
j_gene: TRBJ2-1
CDR3aa: CASVTSGRTDNEQFF

v_gene: TRBV20-1
j_gene: TRBJ2-2
CDR3aa: CSASSSGQRRELFF

v_gene: TRBV5-5
j_gene: TRBJ1-5
CDR3aa: CASSSSFGRENQPQHF

v_gene: TRBV6-5
j_gene: TRBJ1-2
CDR3aa: CASSHRGSGARYTF

v_gene: TRBV5-5
j_gene: TRBJ2-1
CDR3aa: CASSLAFVGTYNEQFF

v_gene: TRBV12-3/TRBV12-4
j_gene: TRBJ1-1
CDR3aa: CASSLRGGDTEAFF

v_gene: TRBV12-3/TRBV12-4
j_gene: TRBJ2-7
CDR3aa: CASSLVASRPIEQYF

v_gene: TRBV28
j_gene: TRBJ1-2
CDR3aa: CASSLQSAYGYTF

v_gene: TRBV7-9
j_gene: TRBJ1-1
CDR3aa: CASTQGNTNTEAFF

v_gene: TRBV7-8
j_gene: TRBJ2-3
CDR3aa: CASSLVTLTNTQYF

v_gene: TRBV2
j_gene: TRBJ2-7
CDR3aa: CASIRDFEQYF

v_gene: TRBV5-1
j_gene: TRBJ2-5
CDR3aa: CASSSPTENQETQYF

v_gene: TRBV20-1
j_gene: TRBJ2-3
CDR3aa: CSASPTSTDTQYF

v_gene: TRBV7-6
j_gene: TRBJ2-3
CDR3aa: CASSARDTQYF

v_gene: TRBV12-3/TRBV12-4
j_gene: TRBJ2-1
CDR3aa: CASSFQNEQFF

v_gene: TRBV12-3/TRBV12-4
j_gene: TRBJ2-1
CDR3aa: CASSLGPGEQFF

v_gene: TRBV25-1
j_gene: TRBJ2-5
CDR3aa: CASSEPGAETQYF

v_gene: TRBV7-9
j_gene: TRBJ2-1
CDR3aa: CASSGDQGNEQFF

v_gene: TRBV24-1
j_gene: TRBJ1-5
CDR3aa: CATSDPQTGNQPQHF

v_gene: TRBV12-3/TRBV12-4
j_gene: TRBJ2-6
CDR3aa: CASSSYSSGANVLTF

v_gene: TRBV20-1
j_gene: TRBJ2-1
CDR3aa: CSAGPGTSVNNEQFF

v_gene: TRBV7-8
j_gene: TRBJ1-1
CDR3aa: CASSLGTGRTEAFF

v_gene: TRBV7-6
j_gene: TRBJ2-7
CDR3aa: CASSSGPPAVEQYF